What follows are 3 T cell receptor beta chains derived from one specimen sequenced in a study of PD-1 blockade in mismatch repair-deficient tumors. TCRdb keeps only in-frame clones here, not all; method: immunoSEQ multiplex PCR. The data show 120,000 or so clones, approximately 90% seen once. Sample: peripheral blood, taken 44 weeks after starting pembrolizumab. The source is an adult with mismatch repair-deficient cancer.

The rearrangement uses TRBV11-2 and TRBJ2-6; no clear D. In germline, CDR1 is SGHAT, CDR2 FQNNGV. V was clipped by 1 base and J by 0 bases, with 4 bases between them. CDR3 length equals 15 residues. DNA of the CDR3: TGTGCCAGCAGCTTAGGGGCCTCTGGGGCCAACGTCCTGACTTTC. Amino acids: CASSLGASGANVLTF.

The rearrangement joins TRBV15 to TRBJ2-1, with 13 bases aligning to TRBD2. V was clipped by 2 bases and J by 0 bases; unmatched bases: 4. Germline loops: CDR1 LNHNV, CDR2 YYDKDF (reference sequence). The CDR3 sequence is 18 residues long. The chain's CDR3 is CATSRKGTSGVSYNEQFF. Here the CDR3 DNA reads TGTGCCACCAGCAGAAAAGGGACTAGCGGGGTCTCCTACAATGAGCAGTTCTTC.

The V call is TRBV19, the J call TRBJ1-4; D remains unclear. The CDR3 length is 15 residues. The germline CDR1 and CDR2 sequences are LNHDA and SQIVND (reference sequence). Trimming took 5 bases from V and 0 from J, leaving 10 bases between them. This CDR3 reads CASSPRNPTNEKLFF. The CDR3 nucleotides are TGTGCCAGTAGTCCGCGGAATCCAACTAATGAAAAACTGTTTTTT.